This TCR beta chain is from a study of T cell repertoires in cytomegalovirus infection. General study points: Based on cumulative public TCR beta family frequency, carriers of CMV plus the relevant HLA were identified.

TCRdb re-analysed the reads in MiXCR, keeping a single row per CDR3 protein. In the table there are roughly 920,000 distinct CDR3 sequences, about 33% of which are singletons. Trimming stripped 0 bases from V and 7 bases from J, with 10 bases between. The CDR3 runs to 13 residues. In germline, CDR1 is MNHEY, CDR2 SVGEGT. This clonotype was detected only a few times. The antigen is undetermined. The receptor was derived from a human donor in good health (CMV status not recorded). Some clones in this sample may be carry-over from other donors' samples. Sequencing used cultured CD8+ T cells from PBMCs, obtained from culture after CMV antigen stimulation. The chain uses TRBV6-2 or TRBV6-3 and TRBJ2-7; possibly TRBD2 for D (5 bases). The CDR3 region is CASSYSGLGEQYV. DNA of the CDR3: TGTGCCAGCAGTTACTCTGGACTGGGGGAGCAGTACGTC.